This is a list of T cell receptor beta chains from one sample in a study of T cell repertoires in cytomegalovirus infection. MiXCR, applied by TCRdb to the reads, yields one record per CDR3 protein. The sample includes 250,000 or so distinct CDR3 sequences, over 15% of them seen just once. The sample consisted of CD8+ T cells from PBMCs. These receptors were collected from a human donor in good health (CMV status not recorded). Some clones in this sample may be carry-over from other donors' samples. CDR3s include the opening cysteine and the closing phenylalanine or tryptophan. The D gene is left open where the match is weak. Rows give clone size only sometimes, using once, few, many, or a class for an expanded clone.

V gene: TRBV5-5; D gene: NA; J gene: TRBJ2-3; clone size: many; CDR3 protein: CASSVNNLADIQGTRRDTQYF; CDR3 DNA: TGTGCCAGCAGCGTGAACAATTTGGCCGACATACAGGGGACTCGACGTGATACGCAGTATTTT
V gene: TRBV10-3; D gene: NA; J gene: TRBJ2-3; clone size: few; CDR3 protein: CAISESGPADTQYF; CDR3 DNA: TGTGCCATCAGTGAGTCGGGACCTGCAGATACGCAGTATTTT
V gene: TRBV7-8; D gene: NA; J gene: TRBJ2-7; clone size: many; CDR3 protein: CASSSAPGQREQYF; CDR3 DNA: TGTGCCAGCAGCTCAGCACCCGGGCAAAGGGAGCAGTACTTC
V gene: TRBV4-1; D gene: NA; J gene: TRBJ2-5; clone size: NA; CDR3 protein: CASSRNREGGETQYF; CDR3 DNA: TGCGCCAGCAGCCGCAACCGAGAGGGTGGAGAGACCCAGTACTTC
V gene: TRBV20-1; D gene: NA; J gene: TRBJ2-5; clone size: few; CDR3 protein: CSALKLTYQETQYF; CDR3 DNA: TGCAGTGCGCTTAAGCTTACGTACCAAGAGACCCAGTACTTC
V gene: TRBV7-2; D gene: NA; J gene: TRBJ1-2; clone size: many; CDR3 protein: CASSPQEGVYGYTF; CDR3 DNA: TGTGCCAGCAGCCCTCAGGAGGGGGTTTATGGCTACACCTTC
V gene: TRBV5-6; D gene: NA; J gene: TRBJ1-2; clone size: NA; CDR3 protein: CASSLARDPVAYGYTF; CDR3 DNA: TGTGCCAGCAGCTTGGCCCGGGACCCGGTGGCCTATGGCTACACCTTC
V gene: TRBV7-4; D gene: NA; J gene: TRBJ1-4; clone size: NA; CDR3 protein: CASSETHEKLFF; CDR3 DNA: TGTGCCAGCAGCGAAACTCATGAAAAACTGTTTTTT
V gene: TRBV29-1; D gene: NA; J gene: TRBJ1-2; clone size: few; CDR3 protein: CSVEPPWQDLGYTF; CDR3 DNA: TGCAGCGTTGAACCACCTTGGCAGGACCTAGGCTACACCTTC
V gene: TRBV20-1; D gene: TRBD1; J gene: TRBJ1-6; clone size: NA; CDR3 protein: CSARVPPDREFYSPLHF; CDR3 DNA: TGCAGTGCTAGAGTCCCCCCCGACAGGGAATTCTATTCACCCCTCCACTTT
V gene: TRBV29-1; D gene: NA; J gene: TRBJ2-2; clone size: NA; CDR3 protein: CSAGSTGELFF; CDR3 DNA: TGCAGCGCCGGTTCCACCGGGGAGCTGTTTTTT
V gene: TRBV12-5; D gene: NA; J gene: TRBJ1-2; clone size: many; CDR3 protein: CASGLVIGTSYGYTF; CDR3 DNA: TGTGCTAGTGGTTTGGTAATCGGGACCAGCTATGGCTACACCTTC
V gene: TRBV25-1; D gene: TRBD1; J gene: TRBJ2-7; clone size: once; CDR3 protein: CASSDPGTATYEQYF; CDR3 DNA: TGTGCCAGCAGTGACCCAGGGACAGCCACCTACGAGCAGTACTTC
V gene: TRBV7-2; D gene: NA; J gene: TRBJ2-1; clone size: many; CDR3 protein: CASSLDNVGSIDNEQFF; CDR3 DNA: TGTGCCAGCAGCTTAGACAACGTAGGGTCGATAGACAATGAGCAGTTCTTC
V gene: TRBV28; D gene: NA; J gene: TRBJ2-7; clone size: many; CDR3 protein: CASSFGHGLSYEQYF; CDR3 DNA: TGTGCCAGCAGTTTCGGACACGGCCTCTCCTACGAGCAGTACTTC
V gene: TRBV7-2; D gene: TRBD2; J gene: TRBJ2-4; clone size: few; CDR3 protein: CASSLGVLAGDIQYF; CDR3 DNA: TGTGCCAGCAGCTTAGGGGTACTAGCGGGGGACATTCAGTACTTC
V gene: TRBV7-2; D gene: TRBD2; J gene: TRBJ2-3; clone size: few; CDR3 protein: CASSLDRTSGSTDTQYF; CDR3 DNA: TGTGCCAGCAGCTTAGATCGGACTAGCGGGTCAACCGATACGCAGTATTTT
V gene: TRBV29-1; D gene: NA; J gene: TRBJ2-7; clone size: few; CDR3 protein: CSVWTASYEQYF; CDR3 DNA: TGCAGCGTTTGGACAGCCTCCTACGAGCAGTACTTC
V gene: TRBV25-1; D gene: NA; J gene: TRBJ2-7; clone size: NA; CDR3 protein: CASSARVGEQYF; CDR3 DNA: TGTGCCAGCAGTGCCAGGGTAGGCGAGCAGTACTTC
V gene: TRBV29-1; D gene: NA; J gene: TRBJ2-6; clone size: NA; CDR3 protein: CSVEELSGANVLTF; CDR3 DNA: TGCAGCGTTGAAGAACTGTCGGGGGCCAACGTCCTGACTTTC
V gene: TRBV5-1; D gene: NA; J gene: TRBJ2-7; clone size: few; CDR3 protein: CASSQRPRDAEYEQYF; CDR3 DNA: TGCGCCAGCAGCCAACGACCCCGGGACGCGGAGTACGAGCAGTACTTC
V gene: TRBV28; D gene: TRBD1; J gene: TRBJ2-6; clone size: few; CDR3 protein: CASRAPRTGAASGANVLTF; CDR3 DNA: TGTGCCAGCAGAGCTCCCCGGACAGGCGCCGCCTCTGGGGCCAACGTCCTGACTTTC
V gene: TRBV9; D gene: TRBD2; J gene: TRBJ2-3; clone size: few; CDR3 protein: CASSPGGGPPHDTQYF; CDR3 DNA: TGTGCCAGCAGCCCGGGGGGAGGACCACCCCACGATACGCAGTATTTT
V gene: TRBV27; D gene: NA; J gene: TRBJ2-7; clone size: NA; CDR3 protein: CASSLASPEDSPYEQYF; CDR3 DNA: TGTGCCAGCAGTTTAGCCAGCCCGGAGGACAGTCCCTACGAGCAGTACTTC
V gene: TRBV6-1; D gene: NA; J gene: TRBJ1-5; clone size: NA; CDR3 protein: CASGHGAMVGQPQHF; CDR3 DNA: TGTGCCAGCGGGCACGGGGCCATGGTCGGACAGCCCCAGCATTTT
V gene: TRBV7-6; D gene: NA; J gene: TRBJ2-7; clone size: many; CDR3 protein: CASSPYGAGNYEQYF; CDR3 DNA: TGTGCCAGCAGCCCATACGGGGCTGGCAACTACGAGCAGTACTTC
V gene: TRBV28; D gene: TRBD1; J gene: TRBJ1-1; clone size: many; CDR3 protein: CASSLSQGAGNTEAFF; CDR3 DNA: TGTGCCAGCAGTTTATCCCAGGGGGCGGGTAACACTGAAGCTTTCTTT
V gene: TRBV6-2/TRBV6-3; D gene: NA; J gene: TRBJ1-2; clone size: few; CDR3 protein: CASSYPPTEPYGYTF; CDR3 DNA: TGTGCCAGCAGTTACCCTCCGACAGAGCCCTATGGCTACACCTTC
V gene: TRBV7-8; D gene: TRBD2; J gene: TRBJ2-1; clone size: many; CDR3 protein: CASSLEVAGGNEQFF; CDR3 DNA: TGTGCCAGCAGCTTGGAAGTAGCGGGGGGTAATGAGCAGTTCTTC
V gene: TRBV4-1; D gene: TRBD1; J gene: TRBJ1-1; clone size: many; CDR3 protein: CASSPSRTGGWRTEAFF; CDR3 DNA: TGCGCCAGCAGCCCGTCCAGGACAGGGGGTTGGCGAACTGAAGCTTTCTTT
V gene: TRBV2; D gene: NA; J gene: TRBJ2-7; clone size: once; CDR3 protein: CASSVDRFVSSYEQYF; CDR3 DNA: TGTGCCAGCAGCGTCGACAGGTTCGTAAGCTCCTACGAGCAGTACTTC
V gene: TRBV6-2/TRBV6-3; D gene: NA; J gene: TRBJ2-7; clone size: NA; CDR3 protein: CASSYGREQYF; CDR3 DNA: TGTGCCAGCAGTTACGGGCGCGAGCAGTACTTC
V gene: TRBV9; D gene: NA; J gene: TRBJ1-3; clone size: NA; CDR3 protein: CASSGGGSSGNTIYF; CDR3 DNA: TGTGCCAGCAGCGGGGGGGGGTCCTCTGGAAACACCATATATTTT
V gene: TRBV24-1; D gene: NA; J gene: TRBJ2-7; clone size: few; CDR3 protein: CATSDPREPYEQYF; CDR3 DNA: TGTGCCACCAGTGATCCCAGGGAGCCCTACGAGCAGTACTTC
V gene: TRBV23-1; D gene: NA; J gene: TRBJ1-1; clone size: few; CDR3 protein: CASSQLVEGCTEAFF; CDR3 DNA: TGCGCCAGCAGTCAACTCGTAGAGGGTTGTACTGAAGCTTTCTTT
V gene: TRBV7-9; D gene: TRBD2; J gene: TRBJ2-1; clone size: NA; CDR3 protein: CASSADGTSDNEQFF; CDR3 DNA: TGTGCCAGCAGCGCCGACGGGACTAGCGACAATGAGCAGTTCTTC
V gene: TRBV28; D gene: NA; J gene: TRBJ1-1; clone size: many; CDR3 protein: CASSLGRYTEAFF; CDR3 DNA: TGTGCCAGCAGTTTAGGTCGGTACACTGAAGCTTTCTTT
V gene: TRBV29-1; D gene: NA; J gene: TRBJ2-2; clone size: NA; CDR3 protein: CSVEEPLSEKRGTGELFF; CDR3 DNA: TGCAGCGTTGAAGAACCGTTATCGGAGAAGCGTGGCACCGGGGAGCTGTTTTTT
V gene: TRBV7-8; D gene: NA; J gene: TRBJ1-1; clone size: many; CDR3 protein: CASSLVGGSGDTEAFF; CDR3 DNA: TGTGCCAGCAGCTTAGTTGGCGGGTCGGGGGACACTGAAGCTTTCTTT
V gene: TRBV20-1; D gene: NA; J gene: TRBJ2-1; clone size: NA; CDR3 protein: CSAFHAEQFF; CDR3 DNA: TGCAGTGCTTTTCACGCCGAGCAGTTCTTC
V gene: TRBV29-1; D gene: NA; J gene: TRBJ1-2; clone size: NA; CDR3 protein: CSSGVDYGYTF; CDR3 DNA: TGCAGCTCAGGGGTCGACTATGGCTACACCTTC
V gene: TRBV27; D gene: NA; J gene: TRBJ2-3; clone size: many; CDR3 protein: CASSLMSTDTQYF; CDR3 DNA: TGTGCCAGCAGTTTAATGAGCACAGATACGCAGTATTTT
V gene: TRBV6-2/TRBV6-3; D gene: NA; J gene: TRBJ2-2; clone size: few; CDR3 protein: CASSPNGNYHTGELFF; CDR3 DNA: TGTGCCAGCAGTCCCAACGGGAACTATCACACCGGGGAGCTGTTTTTT
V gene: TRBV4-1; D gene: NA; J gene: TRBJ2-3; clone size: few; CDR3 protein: CASSQDGPQDTQYF; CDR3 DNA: TGCGCCAGCAGCCAAGATGGACCCCAGGATACGCAGTATTTT
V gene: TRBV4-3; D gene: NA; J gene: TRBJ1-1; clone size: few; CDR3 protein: CASNQDILAANTEAFF; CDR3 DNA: TGCGCCAGCAACCAAGATATCCTAGCTGCGAACACTGAAGCTTTCTTT